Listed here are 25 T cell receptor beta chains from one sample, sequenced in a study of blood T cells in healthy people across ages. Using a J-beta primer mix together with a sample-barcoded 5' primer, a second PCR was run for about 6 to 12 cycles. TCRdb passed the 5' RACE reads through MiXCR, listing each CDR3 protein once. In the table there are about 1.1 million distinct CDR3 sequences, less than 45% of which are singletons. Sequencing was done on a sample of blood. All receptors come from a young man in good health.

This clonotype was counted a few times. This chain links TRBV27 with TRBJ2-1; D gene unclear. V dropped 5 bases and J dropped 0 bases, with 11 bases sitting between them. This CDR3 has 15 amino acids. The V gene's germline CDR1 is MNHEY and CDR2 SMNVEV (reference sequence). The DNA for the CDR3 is TGTGCCAGCAGTGGATCGACGGGCTCCTACAATGAGCAGTTCTTC. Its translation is CASSGSTGSYNEQFF.

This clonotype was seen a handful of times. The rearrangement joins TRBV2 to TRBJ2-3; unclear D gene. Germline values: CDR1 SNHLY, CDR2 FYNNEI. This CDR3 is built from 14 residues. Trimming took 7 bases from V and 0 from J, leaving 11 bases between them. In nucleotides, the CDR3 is TGTGCCAGCATCCCGATGGCTAGCACAGATACGCAGTATTTT. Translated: CASIPMASTDTQYF.

CDR3 in DNA: TGTGCCAGCCAAACCAGGGCGGATACGCAGTATTTT. Translated: CASQTRADTQYF. V is TRBV28 and J is TRBJ2-3; D may be TRBD1 (5 bases). The ends were cut back, 8 bases at V and 6 bases at J, with 12 bases in the middle. Germline CDR1 reads MDHEN; CDR2 reads SYDVKM. The CDR3 runs to 12 residues.

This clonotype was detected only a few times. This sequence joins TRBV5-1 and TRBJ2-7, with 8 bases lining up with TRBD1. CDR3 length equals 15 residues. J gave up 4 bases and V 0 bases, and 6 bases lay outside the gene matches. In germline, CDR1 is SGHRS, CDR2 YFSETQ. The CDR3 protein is CASSLVGGQEYEQYF. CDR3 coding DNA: TGCGCCAGCAGCTTGGTAGGGGGACAGGAGTACGAGCAGTACTTC.

The CDR3, as DNA: TGTGCCAGCAGCCAGTTAGGGGTTGACGCAGATACGCAGTATTTT. It is translated as CASSQLGVDADTQYF. The rearrangement links TRBV9 to TRBJ2-3, with D possibly matching TRBD1 (5 bases). Germline CDR1 reads SGDLS; CDR2 reads YYNGEE. Deletions cut 4 bases from V and 4 bases from J, with 16 bases between. This CDR3 has 15 amino acids. The full variable domain, in which reference TRBV9 and TRBJ2-3 provide the parts outside the CDR3, is DSGVTQTPKHLITATGQRVTLRCSPRSGDLSVYWYQQSLDQGLQFLIQYYNGEERAKGNILERFSAQQFPDLHSELNLSSLELGDSALYFCASSQLGVDADTQYFGPGTRLTVL.

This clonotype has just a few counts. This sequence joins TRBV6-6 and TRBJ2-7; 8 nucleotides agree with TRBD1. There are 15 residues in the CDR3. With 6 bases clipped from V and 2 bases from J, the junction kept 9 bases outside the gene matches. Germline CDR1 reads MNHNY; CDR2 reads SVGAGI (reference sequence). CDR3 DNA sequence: TGTGCCAGCAGCCCCAGACAGGGGAATGCCTACGAGCAGTACTTC. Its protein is CASSPRQGNAYEQYF.

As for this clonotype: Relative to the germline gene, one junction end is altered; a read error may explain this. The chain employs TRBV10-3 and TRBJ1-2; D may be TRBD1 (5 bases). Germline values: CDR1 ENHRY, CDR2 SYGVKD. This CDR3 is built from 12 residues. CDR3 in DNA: TGTGCCATCGGGGACGGGGTCTATGGCTACGCCTTC. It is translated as CAIGDGVYGYAF.

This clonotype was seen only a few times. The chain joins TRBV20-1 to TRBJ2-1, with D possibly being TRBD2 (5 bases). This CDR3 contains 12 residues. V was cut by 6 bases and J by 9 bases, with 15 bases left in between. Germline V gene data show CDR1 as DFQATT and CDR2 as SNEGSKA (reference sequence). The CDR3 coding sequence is TGCAGTGCACAGAGGGCGGCGGGTGAGCAGTTCTTC. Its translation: CSAQRAAGEQFF.

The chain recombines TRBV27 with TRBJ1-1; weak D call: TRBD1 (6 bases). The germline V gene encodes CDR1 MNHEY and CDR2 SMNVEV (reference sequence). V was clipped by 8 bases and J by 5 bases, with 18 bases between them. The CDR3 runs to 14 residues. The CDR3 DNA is TGTGCCAGCGGTCCAGGGGTAATCGCGACTGAAGCTTTCTTT. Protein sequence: CASGPGVIATEAFF.

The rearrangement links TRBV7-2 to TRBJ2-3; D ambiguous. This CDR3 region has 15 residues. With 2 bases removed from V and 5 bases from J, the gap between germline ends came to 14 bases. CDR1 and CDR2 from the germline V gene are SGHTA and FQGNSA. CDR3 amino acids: CASSLSFLAVDTQYF. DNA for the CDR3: TGTGCCAGCAGCTTAAGTTTTTTAGCCGTAGATACGCAGTATTTT.

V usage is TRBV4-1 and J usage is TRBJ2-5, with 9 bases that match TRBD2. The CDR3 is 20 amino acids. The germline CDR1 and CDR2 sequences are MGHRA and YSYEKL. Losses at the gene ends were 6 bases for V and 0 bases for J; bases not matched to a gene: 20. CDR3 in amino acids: CASSLKRGSGGPLNQETQYF. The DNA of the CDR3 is TGCGCCAGCAGTCTTAAACGCGGGAGCGGGGGGCCACTAAACCAAGAGACCCAGTACTTC.

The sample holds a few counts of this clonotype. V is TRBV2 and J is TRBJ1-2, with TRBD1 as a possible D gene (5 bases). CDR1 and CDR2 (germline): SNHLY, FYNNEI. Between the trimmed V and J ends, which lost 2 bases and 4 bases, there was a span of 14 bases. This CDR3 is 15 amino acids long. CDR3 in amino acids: CASSEMGTRGYGYTF. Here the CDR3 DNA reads TGTGCCAGCAGTGAAATGGGGACCCGAGGCTATGGCTACACCTTC.

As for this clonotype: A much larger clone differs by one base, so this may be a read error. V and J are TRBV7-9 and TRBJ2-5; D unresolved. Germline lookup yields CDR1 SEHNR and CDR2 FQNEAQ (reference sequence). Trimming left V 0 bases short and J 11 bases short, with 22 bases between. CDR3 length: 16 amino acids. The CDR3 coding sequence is TGTGCCAGCAGCTTAGCGGTCTCCTTCTCCTACAATGAGCAGTACTTC. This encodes CASSLAVSFSYNEQYF.

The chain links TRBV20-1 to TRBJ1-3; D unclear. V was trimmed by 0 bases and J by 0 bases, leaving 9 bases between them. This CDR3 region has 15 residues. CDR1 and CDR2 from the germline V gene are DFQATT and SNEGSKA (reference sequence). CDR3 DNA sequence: TGCAGTGCTAGAGATCTTCGGAGCTCTGGAAACACCATATATTTT. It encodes CSARDLRSSGNTIYF.

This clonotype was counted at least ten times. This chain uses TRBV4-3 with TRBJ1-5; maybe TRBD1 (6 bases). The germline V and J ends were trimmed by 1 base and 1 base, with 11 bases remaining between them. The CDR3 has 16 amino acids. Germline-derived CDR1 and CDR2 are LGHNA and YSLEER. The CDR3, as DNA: TGCGCCAGCAGCCAAGCGGTCAGGGGAAGCAATCAGCCCCAGCATTTT. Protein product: CASSQAVRGSNQPQHF.

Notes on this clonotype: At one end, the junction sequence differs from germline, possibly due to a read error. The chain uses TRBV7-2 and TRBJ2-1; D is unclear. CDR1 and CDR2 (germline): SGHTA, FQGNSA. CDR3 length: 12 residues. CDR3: CASSGLYKEQFF. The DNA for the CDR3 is TGTGCCAGCAGCGGCCTATACAAGGAGCAGTTCTTC.

The CDR3 is CASSLVEGRDSSYTGELFF. CDR3 DNA sequence: TGTGCCAGCAGCTTAGTGGAGGGCCGGGACTCTTCCTACACCGGGGAGCTGTTTTTT. V is TRBV7-6 and J is TRBJ2-2, with D possibly being TRBD2 (6 bases). Trimming took off 1 base at V and 3 bases at J, with 21 bases between the two ends. The CDR3 covers 19 residues. The V gene's germline CDR1 is SGHVS and CDR2 FNYEAQ.

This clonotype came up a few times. CDR3 residues: CASSQERLGADTEAFF. Here the CDR3 DNA reads TGCGCCAGCAGCCAAGAAAGGTTGGGGGCTGACACTGAAGCTTTCTTT. This rearrangement joins TRBV4-1 to TRBJ1-1; D is possibly TRBD1 (6 bases). V shed 0 bases and J shed 3 bases, with 14 bases lying between them. This CDR3 comprises 16 residues. Germline V lookup: CDR1 MGHRA, CDR2 YSYEKL.

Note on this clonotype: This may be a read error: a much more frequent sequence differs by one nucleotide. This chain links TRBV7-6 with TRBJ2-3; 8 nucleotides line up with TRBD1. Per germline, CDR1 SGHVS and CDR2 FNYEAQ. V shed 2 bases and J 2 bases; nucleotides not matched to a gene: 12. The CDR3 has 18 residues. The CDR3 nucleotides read TGTGCCAGCAGCTTATCCCCCCAACAGGGGGGCTACACAGATACGCAGTATTTT. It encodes CASSLSPQQGGYTDTQYF.

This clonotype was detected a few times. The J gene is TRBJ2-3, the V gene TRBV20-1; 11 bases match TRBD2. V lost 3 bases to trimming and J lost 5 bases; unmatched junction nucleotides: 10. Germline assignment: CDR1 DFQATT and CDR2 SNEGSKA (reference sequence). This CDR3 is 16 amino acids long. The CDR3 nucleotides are TGCAGTGCTAGTAACCTAGCGGGGGGCTATGTAGATACGCAGTATTTT. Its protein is CSASNLAGGYVDTQYF.

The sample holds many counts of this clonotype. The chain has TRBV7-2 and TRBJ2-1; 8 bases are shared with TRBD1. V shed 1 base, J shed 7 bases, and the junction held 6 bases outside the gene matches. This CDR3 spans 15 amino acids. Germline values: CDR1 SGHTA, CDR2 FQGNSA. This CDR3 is CASSLGANRGNEQFF. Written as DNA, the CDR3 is TGTGCCAGCAGCTTAGGGGCTAACAGGGGGAATGAGCAGTTCTTC.

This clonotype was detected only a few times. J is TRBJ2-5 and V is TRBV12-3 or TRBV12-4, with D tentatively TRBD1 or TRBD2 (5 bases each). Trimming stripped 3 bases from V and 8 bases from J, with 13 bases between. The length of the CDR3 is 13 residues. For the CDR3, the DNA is TGTGCCAGCAGTTTGGGCAGGGAGATTACCCAGTACTTC. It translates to CASSLGREITQYF.

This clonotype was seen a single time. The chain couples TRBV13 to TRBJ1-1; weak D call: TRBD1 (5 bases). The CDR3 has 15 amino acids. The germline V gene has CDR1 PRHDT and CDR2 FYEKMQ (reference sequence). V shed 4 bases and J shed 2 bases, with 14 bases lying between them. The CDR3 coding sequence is TGTGCCAGCAGCTCCTTGATGGGGGAAAACACTGAAGCTTTCTTT. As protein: CASSSLMGENTEAFF.

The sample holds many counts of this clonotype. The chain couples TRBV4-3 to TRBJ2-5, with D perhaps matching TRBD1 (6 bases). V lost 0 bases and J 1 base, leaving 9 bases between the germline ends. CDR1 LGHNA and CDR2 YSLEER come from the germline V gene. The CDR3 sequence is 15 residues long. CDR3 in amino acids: CASSQDRGLQETQYF. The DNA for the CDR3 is TGCGCCAGCAGCCAAGACAGGGGTCTCCAAGAGACCCAGTACTTC.

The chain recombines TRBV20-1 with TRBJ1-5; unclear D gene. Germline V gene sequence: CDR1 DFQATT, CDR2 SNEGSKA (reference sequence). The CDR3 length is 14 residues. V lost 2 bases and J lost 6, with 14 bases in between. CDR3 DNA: TGCAGTGCTAGAACGACCCGTCGAGGTCAGCCCCAGCATTTT. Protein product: CSARTTRRGQPQHF.